This T cell receptor beta chain comes out of a study of shared clonotypes between healthy human individuals. Overall study: There were three CD4 naive, three CD4 memory, two CD8 naive and one CD8 memory plates per donor. Overall study results and limits: Relative to their counterparts shared across all four donors, non-shared clonotypes exhibited diminished generation probabilities.

Each subset's genomic DNA was split evenly across several immunoSEQ plates. Measured with immunoSEQ multiplex PCR; TCRdb has only the in-frame clones, and not every one. This sample has about 2.3 million clones, with around 93% found just once. There are 14 residues in the CDR3. As for this clone: The antigen remains unidentified.

The sequenced sample consisted of naive CD4+ T cells from PBMCs. Specified subset: CD45RA+ positively selected. This TCR was recovered from a man between 18 and 29 years old in good health. Some clones in this sample may be carry-over from other donors' samples. V is TRBV7-5 and J is TRBJ2-1; the table's D call of TRBD2 was not tested on the DNA. TRBV7-5 is classified as a pseudogene. The CDR3 region has the DNA TGTGTCGGATCAAGCGGGAGGATGTACAATGAGCAGTTCTTC. Its protein is CVGSSGRMYNEQFF.